This is a list of T cell receptor beta chains from one sample in a study of T cells after yellow fever vaccination. In TCRdb, the 5' RACE reads were re-called with MiXCR into one record per CDR3 protein. The sample has over 100,000 distinct CDR3 sequences, roughly 8.4% seen once. The sequencing used CD8+ T cells sorted from PBMCs, collected 45 days after the yellow fever booster vaccination. All receptors derive from a man aged 25 to 45 who received the YFV17D yellow fever vaccine. Both conserved end residues are part of each CDR3. D genes are given only for firm matches. The size entry is marked missing in some rows and otherwise reads once, few, many or a size class.

DNA,CDR3,V,length,D,J,size
TGCAGTGCTAGCCCTAGCGGCCACGAGCAGTACTTC,CSASPSGHEQYF,TRBV20-1,12,TRBD2,TRBJ2-7,many
TGTGCCAGCAGCGTAGGACTAGCGGGAGGTCCCCTGGGAGAGACCCAGTACTTC,CASSVGLAGGPLGETQYF,TRBV9,18,TRBD2,TRBJ2-5,many
TGCGCCAGCTCTCGGTCGGGACAGCCCTACGAGCAGTACTTC,CASSRSGQPYEQYF,TRBV10-1,14,TRBD1,TRBJ2-7,few
TGTGCCAGCAGCCAAGGGGCAGCTTGGAATAATGAAAAACTGTTTTTT,CASSQGAAWNNEKLFF,TRBV3-1,16,.,TRBJ1-4,many
TGCGCCAGCAGCGAGGGGGACTCCGGTTACGAGCAGTACTTC,CASSEGDSGYEQYF,TRBV5-1,14,.,TRBJ2-7,many
TGTGCCAGTAGTATAAGCAATGAGCAGTTCTTC,CASSISNEQFF,TRBV19,11,.,TRBJ2-1,many
TGTGCCATCAGTGAGAGGGACGGGCAAGAGACCCAGTACTTC,CAISERDGQETQYF,TRBV10-3,14,.,TRBJ2-5,few
TGTGCCAGCAGTTTCGCCACGGGGGCTACCACCCAGGAGACCCAGTACTTC,CASSFATGATTQETQYF,TRBV12-3/TRBV12-4,17,.,TRBJ2-5,.
TGTGCCAGCAGCTTTAGCGGGAGGTCCTACGAGCAGTACTTC,CASSFSGRSYEQYF,TRBV13,14,TRBD2,TRBJ2-7,few
TGTGCCAGCAGTCCCTGGGAGGGCCATGCCGGGGAGCTGTTTTTT,CASSPWEGHAGELFF,TRBV6-1,15,TRBD2,TRBJ2-2,many
TGTGCCAGCAGCCAAGAAAGGTGGCAGGGGGCCTACGAGCAGTACTTC,CASSQERWQGAYEQYF,TRBV3-1,16,TRBD1,TRBJ2-7,many
TGTGCCACCAGCAGTACAGGGGCAACTAATGAAAAACTGTTTTTT,CATSSTGATNEKLFF,TRBV15,15,TRBD1,TRBJ1-4,few
TGTGCCAGCAGCCGGACAGTGGTATGGGATACGCAGTATTTT,CASSRTVVWDTQYF,TRBV7-2,14,.,TRBJ2-3,many
TGTGCCAGCTTTTCCAGGGAAAACTATGGCTACACCTTC,CASFSRENYGYTF,TRBV6-2/TRBV6-3,13,.,TRBJ1-2,many
TGCGCCAGCAGTCAATCGGGGGAGATCCGAATACCTGAGCAGTTCTTC,CASSQSGEIRIPEQFF,TRBV23-1,16,.,TRBJ2-1,.
TGTGGCCCATGCAATCAGCCCCAGCATTTT,CGPCNQPQHF,TRBV18,10,.,TRBJ1-5,.
TGTGCCATCAGTGACAGGGGGCGCTTATCTGGGGCCAACGTCCTGACTTTC,CAISDRGRLSGANVLTF,TRBV10-3,17,TRBD1,TRBJ2-6,many
TGTGCCAGCTCACCAGTCCGGTGGTCCTCCTACAATGAGCAGTTCTTC,CASSPVRWSSYNEQFF,TRBV18,16,.,TRBJ2-1,few
TGTGCCAGCAGCCCACCGACAGGGCGGGAGCAGTACTTC,CASSPPTGREQYF,TRBV13,13,TRBD1,TRBJ2-7,few
TGTGCCATCAGCTTGGCCCCCGGAGCGGGAGGCACCGGGGAGCTGTTTTTT,CAISLAPGAGGTGELFF,TRBV5-4,17,TRBD2,TRBJ2-2,.
TGTGCCAGCAGTGGGACCGAGCAGCAAGAGACCCAGTACTTC,CASSGTEQQETQYF,TRBV2,14,.,TRBJ2-5,few
TGTGCCTGGAATCAGGAGCGGAGCCCTTCCAATGAGCAGTTCTTC,CAWNQERSPSNEQFF,TRBV30,15,.,TRBJ2-1,many
TGTGCCCCCAAGGCGCGGAAGCTCGACAATGAGCAGTTCTTC,CAPKARKLDNEQFF,TRBV7-2,14,.,TRBJ2-1,many
TGTGCCAGCAGTCCCCGGGACTACAACCCCACCGGGGAGCTGTTTTTT,CASSPRDYNPTGELFF,TRBV27,16,TRBD2,TRBJ2-2,many
TGTGCCAGCAGTTCCCGTCAAGCGCCCCCCCTCTACGAGCAGTACTTC,CASSSRQAPPLYEQYF,TRBV12-3/TRBV12-4,16,.,TRBJ2-7,many
TGTGCCAGCAGCCTGCCGGGACAGGGGAGAGGTGAGCAGTTCTTC,CASSLPGQGRGEQFF,TRBV3-1,15,TRBD1,TRBJ2-1,many
TGTGCCAGCAGCGGGCATAGGGGCGCGGGGGAGCAGTACTTC,CASSGHRGAGEQYF,TRBV7-9,14,.,TRBJ2-7,many
TGTGCCAGCAGCCACACTAGCGGGAGTTCGGAAGAGCAGTACTTC,CASSHTSGSSEEQYF,TRBV7-2,15,TRBD2,TRBJ2-7,many
TGCAGTGCTCTCAGCGGGAGCTCCTACGAGCAGTACTTC,CSALSGSSYEQYF,TRBV20-1,13,TRBD2,TRBJ2-7,.
TGTGCCAGCAGCTTACCTCGGGACAGGGTCACAGATACGCAGTATTTT,CASSLPRDRVTDTQYF,TRBV7-9,16,TRBD1,TRBJ2-3,few